This passage covers 28 T cell receptor beta chains from one sample sequenced in a study of blood T cell repertoires in COVID-19. Sequencing used immunoSEQ multiplex PCR; TCRdb keeps in-frame clones, though not all of them. The sample has roughly 120,000 clones, nearly 90% seen once. Sequenced material: peripheral blood. Every receptor here comes from a human donor in a cohort sampled during active COVID-19.

V and J are TRBV9 and TRBJ2-7; 12 bases are a match to TRBD2. V shed 0 bases and J 10 bases; nucleotides not matched to a gene: 5. The CDR3 sequence is 14 residues long. Germline V CDR1 and CDR2: SGDLS, YYNGEE. The CDR3 DNA reads as TGTGCCAGCAGCGTAGATACTAGCGGGAGGTTTCAGTACTTC. The encoded protein is CASSVDTSGRFQYF.

V usage is TRBV28 and J usage is TRBJ2-1; no definite D call. This CDR3 region has 13 residues. V was cut by 1 base and J by 5 bases, with 6 bases left in between. Per germline, CDR1 MDHEN and CDR2 SYDVKM. The CDR3 reads CASSLLQDNEQFF. The DNA for the CDR3 is TGTGCCAGCAGTTTATTACAAGACAATGAGCAGTTCTTC.

The rearrangement links TRBV15 to TRBJ1-2, with D possibly being TRBD1 (6 bases). The CDR3 loop spans 17 amino acids. CDR1 LNHNV and CDR2 YYDKDF come from the germline V gene (reference sequence). V was shortened by 2 bases and J by 2 bases, with 18 bases between the two germline ends. CDR3 in amino acids: CATSRIPQRQENYGYTF. The CDR3 bases are TGTGCCACCAGCAGAATACCCCAGCGACAGGAGAACTATGGCTACACCTTC.

The rearrangement links TRBV4-1 to TRBJ2-1; 7 nucleotides line up with TRBD2. Germline-derived CDR1 and CDR2 are MGHRA and YSYEKL. Trimming at V came to 2 bases and at J to 8 bases, leaving 0 bases not matched to a gene. CDR3 length: 12 amino acids. In DNA form, the CDR3 reads TGCGCCAGCAGCCAACGGGGGGATGAGCAGTTCTTC. Translation: CASSQRGDEQFF.

The CDR3 DNA reads as TGTGCCAGCAGCCTTATAACAGGGGGTTTCGATGAGCAGTTCTTC. It is translated as CASSLITGGFDEQFF. The J gene is TRBJ2-1, the V gene TRBV3-1 (or the pseudogene TRBV3-2); 8 bases are a match to TRBD1. The CDR3 has 15 amino acids. Germline V lookup: CDR1 LGHDT, CDR2 YNNKEL (reference sequence). The trim removed 4 bases at V and 8 bases at J, leaving 10 bases unmatched.

This chain links TRBV28 with TRBJ1-2; weak D call: TRBD1 (6 bases). CDR1 MDHEN and CDR2 SYDVKM come from the germline V gene. The CDR3 consists of 12 residues. Between the trimmed V and J ends, which lost 7 bases and 8 bases, there was a span of 14 bases. CDR3 in amino acids: CASMLGTLGYTF. DNA of the CDR3: TGTGCCAGCATGTTAGGGACACTCGGCTACACCTTC.

The chain recombines TRBV5-1 with TRBJ2-2, with 7 positions matching TRBD2. Germline V gene lookup returns CDR1 SGHRS and CDR2 YFSETQ. This CDR3 has 17 amino acids. With V trimmed by 0 bases and J by 4 bases, 9 bases remained unmatched. CDR3 in amino acids: CASSLEGRPGGTGELFF. The CDR3 DNA sequence: TGCGCCAGCAGCTTGGAGGGAAGGCCGGGGGGCACCGGGGAGCTGTTTTTT.

The count of this clone is one. V is TRBV9 and J is TRBJ1-6; 8 positions agree with TRBD1. J was trimmed by 5 bases and V by 2 bases; bases with no gene match: 6. CDR3 size: 16 residues. Germline values: CDR1 SGDLS, CDR2 YYNGEE. The CDR3 DNA sequence: TGTGCCAGCAGCGTGGACAGGGAGTGGAATAATTCACCCCTCCACTTT. This translates into CASSVDREWNNSPLHF.

The chain has TRBV5-4 and TRBJ2-7; D perhaps matches TRBD1 (5 bases). V was pared by 5 bases and J by 2 bases, with 17 bases between. Germline V lookup: CDR1 SGHNT, CDR2 YYREEE (reference sequence). CDR3 length equals 15 residues. The CDR3 loop is CASRSEQGVTYEQYF. CDR3 nucleotides: TGTGCCAGCAGGAGCGAGCAGGGCGTTACCTACGAGCAGTACTTC.

CDR3 nucleotides: TGTGCCAGCAGACCCCGAATCGGACAGGAGGGACTAGCGGGGGGGACAGATACGCAGTATTTT. Its protein product is CASRPRIGQEGLAGGTDTQYF. This rearrangement joins TRBV2 to TRBJ2-3, with 16 positions matching TRBD2. The V and J ends lost 6 bases and 3 bases, in that order; junction bases with no gene match: 18. The length of the CDR3 is 21 residues. Germline V gene sequence: CDR1 SNHLY, CDR2 FYNNEI.

On this clone itself: An end of the junction differs from the germline gene, which may be a read error. The gene calls are TRBV19 and TRBJ1-1; a possible D gene is TRBD1 (5 bases). The CDR3 consists of 11 residues. In germline, CDR1 is LNHDA, CDR2 SQIVND (reference sequence). The CDR3 bases are TGTGCCAGTAGTCGCCGGGGGAAGAAGGTCTTT. It translates to CASSRRGKKVF.

The chain uses TRBV11-2 and TRBJ2-7; TRBD2 matches 7 bases. The CDR3 sequence is 16 residues long. Per germline, CDR1 SGHAT and CDR2 FQNNGV. After removal of 0 bases from V and 2 bases from J, the junction contained 7 bases not matched to a gene. As DNA, the CDR3 is TGTGCCAGCAGCTTAGATCCTAGGGGAGGGGCCTACGAGCAGTACTTC. Translating it yields CASSLDPRGGAYEQYF.

This chain uses TRBV6-5 with TRBJ2-2; TRBD1 is a possible D gene (5 bases). Germline loops: CDR1 MNHEY, CDR2 SVGAGI. This CDR3 has 16 amino acids. Trimming pared 0 bases from V and 5 bases from J, leaving 13 bases between. As DNA, the CDR3 is TGTGCCAGCAGTTACTCGGAGAGAAGGGGTACCGGGGAGCTGTTTTTT. It is translated as CASSYSERRGTGELFF.

The chain combines TRBV13 with TRBJ1-2; 9 bases line up with TRBD1. Trimming took 6 bases from V and 6 from J; bases not matched to a gene: 8. Germline V gene data show CDR1 as PRHDT and CDR2 as FYEKMQ (reference sequence). CDR3 size: 14 residues. The CDR3 spells CASSITGGADGYTF. The CDR3 DNA reads as TGTGCCAGCAGTATCACAGGGGGCGCCGATGGCTACACCTTC.

The CDR3 protein is CASSQGFGTRRTGELFF. The DNA for the CDR3 is TGTGCCAGCAGTCAAGGGTTCGGGACTAGGCGGACCGGGGAGCTGTTTTTT. V usage is TRBV6-2 or TRBV6-3 and J usage is TRBJ2-2; 8 nucleotides align to TRBD2. V lost 5 bases and J lost 5; bases outside the gene matches: 13. CDR3 length: 17 amino acids. Germline assignment: CDR1 MNHEY and CDR2 SVGEGT.

The V call is TRBV30, the J call TRBJ2-5; 7 bases map to TRBD2. The germline gives CDR1 GTSNPN, CDR2 SVGIG (reference sequence). CDR3 length equals 12 residues. J was trimmed by 5 bases and V by 7 bases; bases with no gene match: 7. The CDR3 DNA reads as TGTGCCTCTCAGCGGGATATGGAGACCCAGTACTTC. Encoded protein: CASQRDMETQYF.

The sample holds one count of this clone. V and J are TRBV6-1 and TRBJ2-1; 8 bases align to TRBD1. The CDR3 has 17 amino acids. Germline CDR1 is MNHNS and CDR2 is SASEGT. The J segment lost 8 bases and the V segment lost 2 bases, leaving 14 bases of the junction unmatched. The CDR3 DNA follows: TGTGCCAGCAGTGAAAGGCTTGGGACAGGACCCTTCGATGAGCAGTTCTTC. Its translation is CASSERLGTGPFDEQFF.

This clone has a handful of counts. This chain uses TRBV4-2 with TRBJ2-7; D is ambiguous. The germline V gene encodes CDR1 LGHNA and CDR2 YNFKEQ. Trimming shortened V by 4 bases and J by 6 bases, and 22 bases separated the two germline ends. The CDR3 is made up of 16 amino acids. As DNA, the CDR3 is TGTGCCAGCAGCCCAATCGACTCCCCGGGTTTGGGCGAGCAGTACTTC. This encodes CASSPIDSPGLGEQYF.

The chain carries TRBV5-4 and TRBJ1-1, with TRBD1 matching 9 bases. The CDR3 runs 15 residues. Trimming at V came to 3 bases and at J to 4 bases, leaving 7 bases not matched to a gene. Per germline, CDR1 SGHNT and CDR2 YYREEE (reference sequence). The CDR3 spells CASSWGQGVFTEAFF. CDR3 nucleotide sequence: TGTGCCAGCAGCTGGGGACAGGGAGTATTCACTGAAGCTTTCTTT.

The chain combines TRBV25-1 with TRBJ1-6; no clear D. CDR1 and CDR2 from the germline V gene are MGHDK and SYGVNS. The CDR3 covers 18 residues. V was clipped by 3 bases and J by 10 bases, with 25 bases between them. The CDR3 region has the DNA TGTGCCAGCAGTGAGCCCCGGGGTGGGCAGGTACTAGGGTCACCCCTCCACTTT. This translates into CASSEPRGGQVLGSPLHF. Using reference TRBV25-1 and TRBJ1-6 for the parts outside the CDR3, the full variable domain is EADIYQTPRYLVIGTGKKITLECSQTMGHDKMYWYQQDPGMELHLIHYSYGVNSTEKGDLSSESTVSRIRTEHFPLTLESARPSHTSQYLCASSEPRGGQVLGSPLHFGNGTRLTVT.

The V and J genes are TRBV5-4 and TRBJ2-7; 14 bases are a match to TRBD2. V trimming: 3 bases; J trimming: 1 base; junction bases outside the gene matches: 6. Germline CDR1 reads SGHNT; CDR2 reads YYREEE (reference sequence). The CDR3 totals 17 residues. CDR3 loop: CASSSGLAGGGSYEQYF. The CDR3 DNA is TGTGCCAGCAGCTCAGGACTAGCGGGAGGTGGGTCCTACGAGCAGTACTTC.

The V and J genes are TRBV7-9 and TRBJ2-7; 8 bases are a match to TRBD1. The CDR3 has 18 amino acids. Germline V gene sequence: CDR1 SEHNR, CDR2 FQNEAQ (reference sequence). Germline trimming cut 2 bases from V and 0 bases from J; bases unmatched to any gene: 12. The CDR3 bases are TGTGCCAGCAGCTTACATAACTACAGGGGGACTTTCTCCTACGAGCAGTACTTC. Its protein is CASSLHNYRGTFSYEQYF.

The CDR3 nucleotides read TGCAGCGTTGATTCTAGCGGGGTCACAGATACGCAGTATTTT. It specifies CSVDSSGVTDTQYF. This chain uses TRBV29-1 with TRBJ2-3; 9 bases are a match to TRBD2. This CDR3 spans 14 amino acids. J was trimmed by 2 bases and V by 3 bases; bases with no gene match: 3. The germline V gene has CDR1 SQVTM and CDR2 ANQGSEA.

This sequence joins TRBV28 and TRBJ2-7, with D possibly TRBD1 on 6 matching bases. Germline V CDR1 and CDR2: MDHEN, SYDVKM. The CDR3 consists of 11 residues. The germline V and J ends were trimmed by 7 bases and 7 bases, with 11 bases remaining between them. Here the CDR3 reads CASTYREEQYF. CDR3 nucleotides: TGTGCCAGCACCTACAGGGAGGAGCAGTACTTC.

J is TRBJ2-7 and V is TRBV27; no clear D. With 1 base removed from V and 6 bases from J, the gap between germline ends came to 10 bases. The CDR3 spans 13 residues. Per germline, CDR1 MNHEY and CDR2 SMNVEV (reference sequence). This CDR3 reads CASSLWAAGEQYF. CDR3 nucleotide sequence: TGTGCCAGCAGTTTATGGGCAGCAGGCGAGCAGTACTTC.

The gene calls are TRBV29-1 and TRBJ2-1; 10 nucleotides agree with TRBD2. Germline assignment: CDR1 SQVTM and CDR2 ANQGSEA. Trimming at V came to 7 bases and at J to 3 bases, leaving 6 bases not matched to a gene. The CDR3 runs to 14 residues. CDR3 loop: CSARSGGVYNEQFF. The CDR3 DNA is TGCAGCGCCCGGAGCGGGGGGGTCTACAATGAGCAGTTCTTC.

The CDR3 DNA sequence: TGTGCCAGCAGGGGACAGACAGGACTAGCGTACAATGAGCAGTTCTTC. Its protein is CASRGQTGLAYNEQFF. The chain joins TRBV28 to TRBJ2-1; 9 bases are shared with TRBD2. The length of the CDR3 is 16 residues. Looked up from germline, CDR1 is MDHEN and CDR2 is SYDVKM. V gave up 6 bases and J gave up 4 bases; unmatched junction bases: 10.

The rearrangement uses TRBV20-1 and TRBJ2-2; tentative D call: TRBD1 (6 bases). There are 17 residues in the CDR3. Germline assignment: CDR1 DFQATT and CDR2 SNEGSKA (reference sequence). The ends were cut back, 3 bases at V and 1 base at J, with 18 bases in the middle. The DNA of the CDR3 is TGCAGTGCTAGTGATCCCCTGACAGGTGGGAACACCGGGGAGCTGTTTTTT. This gives the protein CSASDPLTGGNTGELFF.